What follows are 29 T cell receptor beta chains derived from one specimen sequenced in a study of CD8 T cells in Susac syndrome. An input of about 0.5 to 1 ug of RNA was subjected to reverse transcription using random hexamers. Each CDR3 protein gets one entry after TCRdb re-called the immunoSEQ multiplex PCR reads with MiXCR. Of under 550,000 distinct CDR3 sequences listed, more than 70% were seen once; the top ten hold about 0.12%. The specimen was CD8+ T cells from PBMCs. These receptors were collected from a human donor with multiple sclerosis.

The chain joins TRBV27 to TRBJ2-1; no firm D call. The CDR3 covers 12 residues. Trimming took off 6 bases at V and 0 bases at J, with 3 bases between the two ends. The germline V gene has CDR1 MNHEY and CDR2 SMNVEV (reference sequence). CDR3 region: CASRTSYNEQFF. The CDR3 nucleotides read TGTGCCAGCAGAACCTCCTACAATGAGCAGTTCTTC.

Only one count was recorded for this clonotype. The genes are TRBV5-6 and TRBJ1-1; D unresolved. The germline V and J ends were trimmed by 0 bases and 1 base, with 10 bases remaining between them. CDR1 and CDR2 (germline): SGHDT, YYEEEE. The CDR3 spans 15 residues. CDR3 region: CASSLDTPGNTEAFF. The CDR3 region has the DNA TGTGCCAGCAGCTTGGACACACCAGGGAACACTGAAGCTTTCTTT. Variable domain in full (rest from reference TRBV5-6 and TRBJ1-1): DAGVTQSPTHLIKTRGQQVTLRCSPKSGHDTVSWYQQALGQGPQFIFQYYEEEERQRGNFPDRFSGHQFPNYSSELNVNALLLGDSALYLCASSLDTPGNTEAFFGQGTRLTVV.

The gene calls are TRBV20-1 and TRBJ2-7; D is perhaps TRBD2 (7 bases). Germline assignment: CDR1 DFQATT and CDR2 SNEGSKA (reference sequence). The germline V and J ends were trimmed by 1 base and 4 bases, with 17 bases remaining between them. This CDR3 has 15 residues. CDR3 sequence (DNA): TGCAGTGCTAGAGCTGCCGGAGGGGGAGGGTACGAGCAGTACTTC. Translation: CSARAAGGGGYEQYF.

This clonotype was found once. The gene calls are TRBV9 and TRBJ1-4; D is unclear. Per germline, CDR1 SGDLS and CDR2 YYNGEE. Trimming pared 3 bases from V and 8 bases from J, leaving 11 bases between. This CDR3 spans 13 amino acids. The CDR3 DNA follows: TGTGCCAGCAGCGCTAGGGAGGACGAAAAACTGTTTTTT. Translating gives CASSAREDEKLFF. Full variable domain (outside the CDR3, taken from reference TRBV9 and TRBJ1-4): DSGVTQTPKHLITATGQRVTLRCSPRSGDLSVYWYQQSLDQGLQFLIQYYNGEERAKGNILERFSAQQFPDLHSELNLSSLELGDSALYFCASSAREDEKLFFGSGTQLSVL.

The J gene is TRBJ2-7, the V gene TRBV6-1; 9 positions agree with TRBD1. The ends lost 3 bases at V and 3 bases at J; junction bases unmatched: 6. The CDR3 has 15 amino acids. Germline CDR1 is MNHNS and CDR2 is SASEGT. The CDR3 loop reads CASSETGGLLYEQYF. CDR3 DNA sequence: TGTGCCAGCAGTGAGACAGGGGGACTCCTCTACGAGCAGTACTTC.

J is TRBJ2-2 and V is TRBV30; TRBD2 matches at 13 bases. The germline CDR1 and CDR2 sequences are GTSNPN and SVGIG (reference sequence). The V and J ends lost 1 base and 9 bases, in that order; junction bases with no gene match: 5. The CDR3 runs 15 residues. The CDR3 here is CAWSETSGGFRELFF. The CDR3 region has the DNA TGTGCCTGGAGTGAGACTAGCGGGGGGTTCCGGGAGCTGTTTTTT.

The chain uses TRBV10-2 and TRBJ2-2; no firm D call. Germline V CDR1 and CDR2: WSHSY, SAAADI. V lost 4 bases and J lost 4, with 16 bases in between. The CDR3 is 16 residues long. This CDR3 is CASSALADKSTGELFF. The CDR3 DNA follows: TGCGCCAGCAGTGCTTTGGCAGATAAGAGCACCGGGGAGCTGTTTTTT.

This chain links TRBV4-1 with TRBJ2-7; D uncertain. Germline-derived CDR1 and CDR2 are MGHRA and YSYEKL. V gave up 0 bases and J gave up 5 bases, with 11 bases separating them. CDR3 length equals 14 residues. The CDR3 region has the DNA TGCGCCAGCAGCCAAGATGTCCCCGAGCACGAGCAGTACTTC. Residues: CASSQDVPEHEQYF.

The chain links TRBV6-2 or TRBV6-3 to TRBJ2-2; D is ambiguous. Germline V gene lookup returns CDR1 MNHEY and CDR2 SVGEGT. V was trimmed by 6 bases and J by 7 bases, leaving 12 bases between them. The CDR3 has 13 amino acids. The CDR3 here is CASSLGRLGELFF. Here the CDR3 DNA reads TGTGCCAGCAGCCTCGGACGTCTCGGGGAGCTGTTTTTT.

This chain's CDR3 is CASSQGGAGYGYTF. CDR3 DNA: TGCGCCAGCAGCCAAGGGGGCGCGGGGTATGGCTACACCTTC. This chain uses TRBV4-1 with TRBJ1-2; tentatively, D is TRBD1 (5 bases). Germline values: CDR1 MGHRA, CDR2 YSYEKL. The CDR3 extends over 14 amino acids. The germline V and J ends were trimmed by 1 base and 5 bases, with 11 bases remaining between them.

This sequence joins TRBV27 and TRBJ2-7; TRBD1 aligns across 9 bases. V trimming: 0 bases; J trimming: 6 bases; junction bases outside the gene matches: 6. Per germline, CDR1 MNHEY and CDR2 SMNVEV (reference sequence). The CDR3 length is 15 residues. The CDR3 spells CASSLSSGQGSEQYF. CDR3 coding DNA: TGTGCCAGCAGTTTATCTTCGGGACAGGGAAGCGAGCAGTACTTC.

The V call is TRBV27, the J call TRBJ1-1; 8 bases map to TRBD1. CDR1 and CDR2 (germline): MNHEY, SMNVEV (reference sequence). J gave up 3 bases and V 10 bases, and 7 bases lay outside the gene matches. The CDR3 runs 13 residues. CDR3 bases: TGTGCCACCTCAGGGGGCGCGGACACTGAAGCTTTCTTT. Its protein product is CATSGGADTEAFF.

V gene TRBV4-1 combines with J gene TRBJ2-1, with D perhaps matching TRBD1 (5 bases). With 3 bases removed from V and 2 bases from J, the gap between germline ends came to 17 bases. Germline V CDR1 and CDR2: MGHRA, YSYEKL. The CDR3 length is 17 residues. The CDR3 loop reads CASSQHTGTLTYNEQFF. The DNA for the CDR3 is TGCGCCAGCAGCCAGCACACAGGCACACTTACCTACAATGAGCAGTTCTTC.

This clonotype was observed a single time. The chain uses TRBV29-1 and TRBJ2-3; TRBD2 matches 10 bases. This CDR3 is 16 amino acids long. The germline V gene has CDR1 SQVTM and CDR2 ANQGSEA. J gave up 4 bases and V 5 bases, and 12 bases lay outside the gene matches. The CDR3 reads CSVQGASGRVADTQYF. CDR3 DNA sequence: TGCAGCGTTCAGGGGGCTAGCGGGAGAGTCGCAGATACGCAGTATTTT.

The CDR3, as DNA: TGTGCCAGCAGCGGACCCCCGGGAGAATATGGCTACACCTTC. This gives the protein CASSGPPGEYGYTF. The chain uses TRBV6-5 and TRBJ1-2; D remains ambiguous. The CDR3 has 14 residues. CDR1 is MNHEY and CDR2 is SVGAGI in the germline V gene. Between the trimmed V and J ends, which lost 6 bases and 5 bases, there was a span of 16 bases.

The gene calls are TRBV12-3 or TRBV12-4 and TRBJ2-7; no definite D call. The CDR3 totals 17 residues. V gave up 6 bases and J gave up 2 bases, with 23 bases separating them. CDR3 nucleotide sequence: TGTGCCAGCAGCTCCGTCGGTCGCAAAAACCCCCCCTACGAGCAGTACTTC. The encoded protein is CASSSVGRKNPPYEQYF.

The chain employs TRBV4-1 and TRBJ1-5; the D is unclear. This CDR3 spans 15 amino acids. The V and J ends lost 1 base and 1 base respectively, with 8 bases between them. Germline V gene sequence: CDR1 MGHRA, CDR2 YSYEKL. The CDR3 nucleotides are TGCGCCAGCAGCCAAGGGGATATCAGCAATCAGCCCCAGCATTTT. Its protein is CASSQGDISNQPQHF.

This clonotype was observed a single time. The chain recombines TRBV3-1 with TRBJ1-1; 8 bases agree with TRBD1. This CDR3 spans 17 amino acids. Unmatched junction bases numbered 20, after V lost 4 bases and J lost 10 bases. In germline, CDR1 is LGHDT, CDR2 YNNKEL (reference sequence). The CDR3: CASSLRQGPRSTLGAFF. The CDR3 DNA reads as TGTGCCAGCAGCCTGCGACAGGGGCCTCGTAGCACCCTCGGAGCTTTCTTT.

This chain's CDR3 is CASSWALNTEAFF. In DNA form, the CDR3 reads TGTGCCAGTTCGTGGGCTTTGAACACTGAAGCTTTCTTT. V and J are TRBV19 and TRBJ1-1, with unresolved D. V lost 8 bases and J lost 0, with 10 bases in between. CDR3 length equals 13 residues. CDR1 LNHDA and CDR2 SQIVND come from the germline V gene (reference sequence).

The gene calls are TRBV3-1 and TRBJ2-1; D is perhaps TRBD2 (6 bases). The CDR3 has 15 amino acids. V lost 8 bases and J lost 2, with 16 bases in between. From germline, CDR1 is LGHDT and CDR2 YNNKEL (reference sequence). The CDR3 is CASETRDSPYNEQFF. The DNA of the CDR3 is TGTGCCAGCGAAACCCGGGACTCCCCCTACAATGAGCAGTTCTTC.

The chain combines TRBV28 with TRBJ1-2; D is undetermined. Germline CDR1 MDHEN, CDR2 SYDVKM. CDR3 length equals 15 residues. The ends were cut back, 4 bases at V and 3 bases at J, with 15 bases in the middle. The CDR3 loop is CASSYEGVYHYGYTF. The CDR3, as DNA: TGTGCCAGCAGTTACGAAGGAGTTTATCACTATGGCTACACCTTC.

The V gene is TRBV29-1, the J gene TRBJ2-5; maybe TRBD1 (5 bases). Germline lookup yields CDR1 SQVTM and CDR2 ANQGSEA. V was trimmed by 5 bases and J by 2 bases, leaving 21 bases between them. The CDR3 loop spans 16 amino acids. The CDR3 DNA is TGCAGCGTTCAAGGGGCAGCAATAGTTTTACAAGAGACCCAGTACTTC. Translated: CSVQGAAIVLQETQYF.

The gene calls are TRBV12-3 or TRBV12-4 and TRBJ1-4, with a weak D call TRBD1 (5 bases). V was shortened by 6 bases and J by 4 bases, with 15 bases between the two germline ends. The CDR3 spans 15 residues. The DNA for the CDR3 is TGTGCCAGCAGCCCCACCGACAGCCTTAATGAAAAACTGTTTTTT. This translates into CASSPTDSLNEKLFF.

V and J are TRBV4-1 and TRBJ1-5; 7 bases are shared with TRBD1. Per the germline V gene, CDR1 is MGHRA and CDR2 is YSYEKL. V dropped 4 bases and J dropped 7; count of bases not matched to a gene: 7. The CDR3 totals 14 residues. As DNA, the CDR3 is TGCGCCAGCAGCCCAACAGGGGAGGGACAGCCCCAGCATTTT. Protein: CASSPTGEGQPQHF.

In nucleotides, the CDR3 is TGTGCCAGCAGTTACCCTCTAGCTTTCTACGAGCAGTACTTC. Translated: CASSYPLAFYEQYF. The chain links TRBV6-2 or TRBV6-3 to TRBJ2-7, with D tentatively TRBD2 (5 bases). Trimming cost V 2 bases and J 3 bases, with 11 bases left between them. This CDR3 spans 14 amino acids. CDR1 is MNHEY and CDR2 is SVGEGT in the germline V gene.

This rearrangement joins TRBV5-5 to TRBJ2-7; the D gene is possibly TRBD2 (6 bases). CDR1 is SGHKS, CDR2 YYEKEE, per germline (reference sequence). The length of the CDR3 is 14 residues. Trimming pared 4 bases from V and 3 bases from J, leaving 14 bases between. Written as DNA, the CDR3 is TGTGCCAGCAGCCCGGGACTCCTCGACTACGAGCAGTACTTC. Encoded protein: CASSPGLLDYEQYF.

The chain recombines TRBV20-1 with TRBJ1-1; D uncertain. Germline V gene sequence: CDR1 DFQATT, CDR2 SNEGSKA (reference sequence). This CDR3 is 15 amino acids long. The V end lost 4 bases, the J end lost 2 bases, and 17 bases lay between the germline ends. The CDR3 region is CSATLPSSGNTEAFF. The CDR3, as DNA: TGCAGTGCTACTCTGCCCTCCTCGGGAAACACTGAAGCTTTCTTT.

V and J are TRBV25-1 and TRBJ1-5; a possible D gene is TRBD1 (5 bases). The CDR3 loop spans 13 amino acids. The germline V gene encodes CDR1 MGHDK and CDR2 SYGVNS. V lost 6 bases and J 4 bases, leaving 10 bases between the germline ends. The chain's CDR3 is CASRPTENQPQHF. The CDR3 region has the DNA TGTGCCAGCAGACCGACAGAAAATCAGCCCCAGCATTTT. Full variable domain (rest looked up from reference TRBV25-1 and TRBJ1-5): EADIYQTPRYLVIGTGKKITLECSQTMGHDKMYWYQQDPGMELHLIHYSYGVNSTEKGDLSSESTVSRIRTEHFPLTLESARPSHTSQYLCASRPTENQPQHFGDGTRLSIL.

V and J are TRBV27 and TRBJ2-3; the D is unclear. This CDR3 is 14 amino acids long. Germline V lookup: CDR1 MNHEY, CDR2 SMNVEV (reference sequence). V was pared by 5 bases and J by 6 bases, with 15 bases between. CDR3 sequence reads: CASSLGYLYDTQYF. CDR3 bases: TGTGCCAGCAGTCTTGGCTACTTATATGATACGCAGTATTTT.